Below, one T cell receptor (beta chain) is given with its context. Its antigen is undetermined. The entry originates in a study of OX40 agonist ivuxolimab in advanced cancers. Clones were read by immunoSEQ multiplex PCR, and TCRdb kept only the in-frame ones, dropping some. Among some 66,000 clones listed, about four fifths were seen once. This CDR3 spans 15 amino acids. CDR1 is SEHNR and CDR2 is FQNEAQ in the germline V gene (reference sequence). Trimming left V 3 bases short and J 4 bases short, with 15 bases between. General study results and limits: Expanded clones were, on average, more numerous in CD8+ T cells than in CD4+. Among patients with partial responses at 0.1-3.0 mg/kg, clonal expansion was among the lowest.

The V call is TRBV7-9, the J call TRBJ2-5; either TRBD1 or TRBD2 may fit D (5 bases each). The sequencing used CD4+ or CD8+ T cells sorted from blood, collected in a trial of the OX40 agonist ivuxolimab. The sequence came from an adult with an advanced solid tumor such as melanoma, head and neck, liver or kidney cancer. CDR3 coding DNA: TGTGCCAGCAGCTTGAAGCAGGGACCGGGAGAGACCCAGTACTTC. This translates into CASSLKQGPGETQYF.